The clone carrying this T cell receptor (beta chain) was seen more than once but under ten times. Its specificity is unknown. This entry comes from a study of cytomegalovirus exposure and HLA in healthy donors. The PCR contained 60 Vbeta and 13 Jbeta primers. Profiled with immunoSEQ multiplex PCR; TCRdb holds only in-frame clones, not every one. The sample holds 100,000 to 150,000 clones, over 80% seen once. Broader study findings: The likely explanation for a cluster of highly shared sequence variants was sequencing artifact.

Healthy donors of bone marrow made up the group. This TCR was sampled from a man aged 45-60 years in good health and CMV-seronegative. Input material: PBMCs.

The CDR3 sequence is CASSESRVTYEQYF. For the CDR3, the DNA is TGTGCCAGCAGTGAATCTCGGGTTACCTACGAGCAGTACTTC. This sequence joins TRBV25-1 and TRBJ2-7; D not resolved. Trimming cost V 1 base and J 2 bases, with 9 bases left between them. The germline V gene encodes CDR1 MGHDK and CDR2 SYGVNS. The CDR3 loop spans 14 amino acids.